Reported below is one T cell receptor beta chain. The target antigen is unknown. Trimming removed 7 bases at V and 1 base at J, with 14 bases between. Per germline, CDR1 LNHDA and CDR2 SQIVND (reference sequence). This CDR3 contains 15 residues. Each TCR library used around 0.5 ug of total RNA and a linear amplification protocol. TCRdb reanalysed the reads using MiXCR and keeps one entry per CDR3 protein. Of about 180,000 distinct CDR3 sequences in the sample, 65% to 80% were seen once. This sample is part of a study of healthy donors' naive CD4 and CD8 T cells. Across the whole study: All functional IMGT TCR alpha variants were covered by new primers.

Study-wide points: The study did not address homeostatic proliferation effects in naive T cells. Naive CD4+ and CD8+ cells reportedly differed in usage of most V and J genes.

The chain couples TRBV19 to TRBJ2-1; possibly TRBD2 for D (5 bases). The clonotype originates from a pool of human donors in good health; the sample pools cells from several healthy donors. Sequencing used naive CD4+ and CD8+ T cells sorted from blood, pooled from several donors. The CDR3 is CASNRASGSYNEQFF. As DNA, the CDR3 is TGTGCCAGTAACCGAGCAAGCGGTTCCTACAATGAGCAGTTCTTC.